A single T cell receptor (beta chain) is shown here with its context. Its antigen is unknown. Per the germline V gene, CDR1 is MNHNY and CDR2 is SVGAGI (reference sequence). V lost 3 bases and J lost 7, with 15 bases in between. CDR3 size: 14 residues. Deep sequencing aimed at 1 in 200,000 to 1 in 1 million T cells' resolution. Generated by immunoSEQ multiplex PCR, the TCRdb table keeps only in-frame clones and is missing some. Of approximately 190,000 clones in the sample, roughly 73% were seen once. This specimen belongs to a study of cytotoxic CD8 clonotypes in ibrutinib-treated CLL. Overall study: The study included 11 relapsed/refractory and roughly 15 treatment-naive patients; about 17 had IGHV unmutated disease. Overall, some 25 responses were partial and 2 complete; following median roughly 72 months, roughly 15 patients stayed remitted and 12 progressed.

Notes on the study in general: Baseline clonality exceeded age-matched healthy donors and tracked circulating CD8+ T-cell counts.

Material: PBMCs, obtained after 12 months of ibrutinib treatment. This TCR was recovered from a human donor with chronic lymphocytic leukemia. This chain uses TRBV6-6 with TRBJ1-1; TRBD1 might be the D (5 bases). The CDR3 region is CASSYTEGWFEAFF. CDR3 DNA: TGTGCCAGCAGTTATACAGAGGGGTGGTTTGAAGCTTTCTTT.